This is a list of T cell receptor beta chains from one sample in a study of T cell responses to AZD1222 COVID-19 vaccine. The method was immunoSEQ multiplex PCR; TCRdb's version includes in-frame clones alone and lacks a portion of them. Among roughly 120,000 clones listed, 89% were seen once. The specimen was peripheral blood, collected on day 0 of AZD1222 vaccination. The receptors derive from an adult in good health. Both conserved end residues are part of each CDR3. The order of the fields is V gene, J gene, D gene, clone size, CDR3 DNA, CDR3 protein. The D gene is left open where the match is weak. Expanded clones are given a class, and other clones once, few, many or no size at all.

v_call: TRBV19; j_call: TRBJ2-5; d_call: TRBD2; clone_size: .; cdr3_nt: TGTGCCAGTAGTGCCGGGACTAGCGGGAGGGCCCGAGAGACCCAGTACTTC; cdr3_aa: CASSAGTSGRARETQYF
v_call: TRBV28; j_call: TRBJ1-3; d_call: .; clone_size: .; cdr3_nt: TGTGCCAGCAGTTTCGGCACTGGAAACACCATATATTTT; cdr3_aa: CASSFGTGNTIYF
v_call: TRBV12-3/TRBV12-4; j_call: TRBJ2-3; d_call: .; clone_size: .; cdr3_nt: TGTGCCAGCAGTTTAGGGTCAGATACGCAGTATTTT; cdr3_aa: CASSLGSDTQYF
v_call: TRBV27; j_call: TRBJ2-6; d_call: .; clone_size: .; cdr3_nt: TGTGCCAGCAGTTTTGTACCGGAGTCTGGGGCCAACGTCCTGACTTTC; cdr3_aa: CASSFVPESGANVLTF
v_call: TRBV7-9; j_call: TRBJ2-7; d_call: TRBD1; clone_size: .; cdr3_nt: TGTGCCAGCAGCTCCGGGACAGGATACGAGCAGTACTTC; cdr3_aa: CASSSGTGYEQYF
v_call: TRBV6-4; j_call: TRBJ1-1; d_call: .; clone_size: .; cdr3_nt: TGTGCCAGCAGGGAAACAGGGTCCACTGAAGCTTTCTTT; cdr3_aa: CASRETGSTEAFF
v_call: TRBV5-1; j_call: TRBJ2-3; d_call: TRBD2; clone_size: .; cdr3_nt: TGCGCCAGCAGCTTGGTGGCGGGGGGGACCCCCTATACGCAGTATTTT; cdr3_aa: CASSLVAGGTPYTQYF
v_call: TRBV5-1; j_call: TRBJ2-2; d_call: TRBD1; clone_size: .; cdr3_nt: TGCGCCAGCAGCCCCGGGACAGGCACCGGGGAGCTGTTTTTT; cdr3_aa: CASSPGTGTGELFF
v_call: TRBV6-5; j_call: TRBJ2-7; d_call: .; clone_size: .; cdr3_nt: TGTGCCAGCAGTAACCAAGCGGGGCAGTACTTC; cdr3_aa: CASSNQAGQYF
v_call: TRBV27; j_call: TRBJ1-5; d_call: .; clone_size: .; cdr3_nt: TGTGCCAGCAGTCTTGTCGGGGACCTGCATCAGCCCCAGCATTTT; cdr3_aa: CASSLVGDLHQPQHF
v_call: TRBV4-1; j_call: TRBJ1-5; d_call: .; clone_size: few; cdr3_nt: TGCGCCAGCAGCCAAGATGGGGGGCTCGGAAATCAGCCCCAGCATTTT; cdr3_aa: CASSQDGGLGNQPQHF
v_call: TRBV19; j_call: TRBJ1-5; d_call: TRBD1; clone_size: .; cdr3_nt: TGTGCCAGTAGTATGGGGGACAGGGGTCAGCACCAGCCCCAGCATTTT; cdr3_aa: CASSMGDRGQHQPQHF
v_call: TRBV19; j_call: TRBJ1-5; d_call: TRBD1; clone_size: .; cdr3_nt: TGTGCCAGTAGTCCGAGACAGGGTCGCAGCAATCAGCCCCAGCATTTT; cdr3_aa: CASSPRQGRSNQPQHF
v_call: TRBV7-2; j_call: TRBJ1-6; d_call: .; clone_size: .; cdr3_nt: TGTGCCAGCAGCCCGGGGGGGGCGGGGTGGAATTCACCCCTCCACTTT; cdr3_aa: CASSPGGAGWNSPLHF
v_call: TRBV28; j_call: TRBJ2-7; d_call: .; clone_size: .; cdr3_nt: TGTGCCAGCAGTCGGGGGACCCGCCGATACGAGCAGTACTTC; cdr3_aa: CASSRGTRRYEQYF
v_call: TRBV12-3/TRBV12-4; j_call: TRBJ1-6; d_call: .; clone_size: .; cdr3_nt: TGTGCCAGCAGGACAGTTAATTCACCCCTCCACTTT; cdr3_aa: CASRTVNSPLHF
v_call: TRBV29-1; j_call: TRBJ2-3; d_call: TRBD1; clone_size: .; cdr3_nt: TGCAGCGAGGGGACAGCCACAGATACGCAGTATTTT; cdr3_aa: CSEGTATDTQYF
v_call: TRBV29-1; j_call: TRBJ1-2; d_call: TRBD1; clone_size: .; cdr3_nt: TGCAGCGTTGAAGGGACAGGGGTCGGCTATGGCTACACCTTC; cdr3_aa: CSVEGTGVGYGYTF
v_call: TRBV11-2; j_call: TRBJ2-3; d_call: TRBD1; clone_size: .; cdr3_nt: TGTGCCAGCAGCATAGGGGGCGCGACAGATACGCAGTATTTT; cdr3_aa: CASSIGGATDTQYF
v_call: TRBV19; j_call: TRBJ2-1; d_call: .; clone_size: .; cdr3_nt: TGTGCCAGTAGTGCCCACCGGGACCCCCCCAGCAATGAGCAGTTCTTC; cdr3_aa: CASSAHRDPPSNEQFF
v_call: TRBV12-3/TRBV12-4; j_call: TRBJ2-7; d_call: .; clone_size: .; cdr3_nt: TGTGCCAGCAGCCCTTCTTTCTACGAGCAGTACTTC; cdr3_aa: CASSPSFYEQYF
v_call: TRBV28; j_call: TRBJ1-5; d_call: TRBD1; clone_size: .; cdr3_nt: TGTGCCAGCAGAATGCGGGAGATCGGGACAGGGAAGCAGCCCCAGCATTTT; cdr3_aa: CASRMREIGTGKQPQHF
v_call: TRBV3-1/TRBV3-2; j_call: TRBJ2-7; d_call: TRBD2; clone_size: .; cdr3_nt: TGTGCCAGCAGCCTTGGACTAGCGGTCTACGAGCAGTACTTC; cdr3_aa: CASSLGLAVYEQYF
v_call: TRBV7-2; j_call: TRBJ1-2; d_call: .; clone_size: .; cdr3_nt: TGTGCCAGCAGCTTCGAGGTCTCCCGGGGTGGCTACACCTTC; cdr3_aa: CASSFEVSRGGYTF
v_call: TRBV5-1; j_call: TRBJ2-1; d_call: TRBD2; clone_size: .; cdr3_nt: TGCGCCAGCAGCTTGGGACTAGCGGGAATCAATGAGCAGTTCTTC; cdr3_aa: CASSLGLAGINEQFF